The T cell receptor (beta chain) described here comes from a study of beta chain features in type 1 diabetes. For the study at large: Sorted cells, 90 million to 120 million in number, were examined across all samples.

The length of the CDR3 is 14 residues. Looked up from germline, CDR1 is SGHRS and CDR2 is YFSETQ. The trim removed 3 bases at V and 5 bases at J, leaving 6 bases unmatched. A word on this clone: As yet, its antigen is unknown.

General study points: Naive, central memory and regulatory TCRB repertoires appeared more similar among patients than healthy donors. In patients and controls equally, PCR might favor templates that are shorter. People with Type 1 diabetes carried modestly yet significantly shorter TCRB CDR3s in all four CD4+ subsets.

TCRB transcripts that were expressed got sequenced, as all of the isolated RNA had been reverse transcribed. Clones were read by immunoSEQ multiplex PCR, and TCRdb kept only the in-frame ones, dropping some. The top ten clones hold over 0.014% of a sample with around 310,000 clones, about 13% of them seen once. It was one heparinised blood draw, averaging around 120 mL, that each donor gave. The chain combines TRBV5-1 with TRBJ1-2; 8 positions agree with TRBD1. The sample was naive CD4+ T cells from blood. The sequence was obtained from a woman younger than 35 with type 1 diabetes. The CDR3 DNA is TGCGCCAGCAGCTCCGGGACAGGCATATATGGCTACACCTTC. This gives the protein CASSSGTGIYGYTF.